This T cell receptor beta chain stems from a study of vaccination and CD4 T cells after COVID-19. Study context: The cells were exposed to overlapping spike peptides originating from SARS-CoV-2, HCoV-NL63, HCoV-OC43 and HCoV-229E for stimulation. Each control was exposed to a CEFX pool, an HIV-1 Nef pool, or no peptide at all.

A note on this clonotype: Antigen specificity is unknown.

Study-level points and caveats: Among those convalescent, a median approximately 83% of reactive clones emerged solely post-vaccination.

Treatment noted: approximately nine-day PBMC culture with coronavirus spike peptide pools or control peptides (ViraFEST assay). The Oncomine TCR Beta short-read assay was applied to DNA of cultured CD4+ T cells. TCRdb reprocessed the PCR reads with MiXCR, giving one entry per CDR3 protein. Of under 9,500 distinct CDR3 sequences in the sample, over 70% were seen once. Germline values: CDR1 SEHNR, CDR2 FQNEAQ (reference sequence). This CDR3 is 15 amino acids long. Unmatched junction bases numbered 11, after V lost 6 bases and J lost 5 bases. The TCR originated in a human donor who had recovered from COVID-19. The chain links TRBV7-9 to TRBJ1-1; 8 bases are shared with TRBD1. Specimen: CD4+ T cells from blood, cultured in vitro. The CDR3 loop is CASSSRTGRETEAFF. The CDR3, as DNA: TGTGCCAGCAGTTCCCGGACAGGGCGAGAAACTGAAGCTTTCTTT.